Presented here are 8 T cell receptor beta chains from one specimen sequenced in a study of Graves' ophthalmopathy and Graves' hyperthyroidism. Amplifying from RNA transcripts, the study obtained TCR beta CDR3 regions. RT-PCR in the first round used HTBI primers; a second-round multiplex PCR followed. TCRdb passed the multiplex PCR reads through MiXCR, listing each CDR3 protein once. Of approximately 1.2 million distinct CDR3 sequences listed, 35% to 40% are singletons. The source material was peripheral blood or thyroid tissue (not recorded which). The receptors shown here come from an adult man with Graves' hyperthyroidism.

This clonotype was observed a few times. In DNA, the CDR3 is TGTGCCACCAGCAGAGATGAAGGGACACAGAACACCGGGGAGCTGTTTTTT. Encoded protein: CATSRDEGTQNTGELFF. The gene calls are TRBV15 and TRBJ2-2, with D possibly TRBD1 on 6 matching bases. The V and J ends lost 0 bases and 1 base respectively, with 12 bases between them. The germline V gene encodes CDR1 LNHNV and CDR2 YYDKDF (reference sequence). The CDR3 sequence is 17 residues long. The variable domain in full, with the rest retrieved from reference TRBV15 and TRBJ2-2, is DAMVIQNPRYQVTQFGKPVTLSCSQTLNHNVMYWYQQKSSQAPKLLFHYYDKDFNNEADTPDNFQSRRPNTSFCFLDIRSPGLGDTAMYLCATSRDEGTQNTGELFFGEGSRLTVL.

The chain uses TRBV10-3 and TRBJ1-3, with D uncertain. The V gene lost 10 bases and the J gene lost 1 base, with 17 bases spanning the gap. The CDR3 is 15 residues long. CDR1 is ENHRY, CDR2 SYGVKD, per germline. This CDR3 reads CASTMGSGSGNTIYF. The CDR3 nucleotides read TGTGCCAGCACCATGGGCAGTGGATCTGGAAACACCATATATTTT.

This clonotype was counted between two and nine times. The J gene is TRBJ2-5, the V gene TRBV2; a weak D match, TRBD2 (6 bases). Trimming cost V 4 bases and J 0 bases, with 12 bases left between them. From germline, CDR1 is SNHLY and CDR2 FYNNEI. The CDR3 loop spans 15 amino acids. The CDR3 DNA sequence: TGTGCCAGCAGTGTAATAGCGGTGGACCAAGAGACCCAGTACTTC. This gives the protein CASSVIAVDQETQYF.

This clonotype showed up many times. This rearrangement joins TRBV7-8 to TRBJ1-2, with 7 positions matching TRBD1. V was clipped by 1 base and J by 6 bases; unmatched bases: 5. Germline CDR1 SGHVS, CDR2 FQNEAQ. The CDR3 is 14 amino acids. CDR3 in DNA: TGTGCCAGCAGCTTAGTCCAGGGGGTCGATGGCTACACCTTC. Its translation: CASSLVQGVDGYTF.

The genes are TRBV12-3 or TRBV12-4 and TRBJ2-7, with D unresolved. The CDR3 is 14 amino acids. The V end was cut by 5 bases, the J end by 2 bases, with 13 bases between. CDR3 sequence reads: CASSPGWNTYEQYF. Here the CDR3 DNA reads TGTGCCAGCAGTCCAGGATGGAACACCTACGAGCAGTACTTC.

V usage is TRBV2 and J usage is TRBJ2-5; no definite D call. The V gene lost 8 bases and the J gene lost 6 bases, with 4 bases spanning the gap. This CDR3 is 9 amino acids long. CDR1 and CDR2 (germline): SNHLY, FYNNEI. Written as DNA, the CDR3 is TGTGCCAGCCCAAAGACCCAGTACTTC. It codes for CASPKTQYF.

The J gene is TRBJ2-3, the V gene TRBV25-1; D remains ambiguous. CDR1 and CDR2 from the germline V gene are MGHDK and SYGVNS. The CDR3 length is 14 residues. Trimming cost V 0 bases and J 4 bases, with 8 bases left between them. The CDR3 spells CASSEYESADTQYF. CDR3 nucleotides: TGTGCCAGCAGTGAATATGAATCCGCAGATACGCAGTATTTT.

This clonotype was recorded a few times. The rearrangement uses TRBV7-2 and TRBJ1-1; D remains unclear. Germline CDR1 is SGHTA and CDR2 is FQGNSA. The CDR3 totals 13 residues. Trimming stripped 5 bases from V and 4 bases from J, with 11 bases between. The chain's CDR3 is CASSPGPATEAFF. The CDR3 region has the DNA TGTGCCAGCAGCCCAGGACCCGCCACTGAAGCTTTCTTT. The entire variable domain, with the rest obtained from reference TRBV7-2 and TRBJ1-1, is as follows: GAGVSQSPSNKVTEKGKDVELRCDPISGHTALYWYRQSLGQGLEFLIYFQGNSAPDKSGLPSDRFSAERTGGSVSTLTIQRTQQEDSAVYLCASSPGPATEAFFGQGTRLTVV.